A selection of T cell receptor beta chains follows, all from one sample in a study of cytomegalovirus exposure and HLA in healthy donors. Here immunoSEQ multiplex PCR was the method, and the copy in TCRdb shows in-frame clones only, minus some. The profile shows 100,000 to 120,000 clones, roughly 71% of them singletons. The material sequenced was PBMCs. These receptors were obtained from a young man in good health and CMV-seropositive. Both conserved end residues are part of each CDR3. A D gene is named only where the DNA matches it firmly. Clone size is given for some rows only: seen once, a few or many times, or a class if the clone is expanded.

d_gene	len	v_gene	j_gene	abundance	CDR3aa	CDR3nt
.	13	TRBV6-5	TRBJ1-1	.	CASSYVRTTEAFF	TGTGCCAGCAGTTACGTGAGAACCACTGAAGCTTTCTTT
.	13	TRBV7-2	TRBJ2-7	.	CASSLWHLYEQYF	TGTGCCAGCAGCCTCTGGCACCTCTACGAGCAGTACTTC
.	15	TRBV6-5	TRBJ1-3	.	CASKTDGVFGNTIYF	TGTGCCAGCAAAACGGACGGGGTTTTTGGAAACACCATATATTTT
.	16	TRBV5-6	TRBJ1-6	.	CASSLGLRGGNSPLHF	TGTGCCAGCAGCTTGGGGTTGCGGGGAGGCAATTCACCCCTCCACTTT
.	17	TRBV9	TRBJ1-5	.	CASSVVIRDRSNQPQHF	TGTGCCAGCAGCGTAGTTATCCGAGACAGATCCAATCAGCCCCAGCATTTT
TRBD2	15	TRBV7-2	TRBJ2-7	.	CASSSTSGGLAVQYF	TGTGCCAGCAGCTCGACTAGCGGGGGCCTCGCAGTGCAGTACTTC
TRBD1	15	TRBV2	TRBJ1-5	.	CASKRNRGSNQPQHF	TGTGCCAGCAAACGGAACAGGGGTAGCAATCAGCCCCAGCATTTT
.	14	TRBV6-4	TRBJ2-2	.	CASSDVGGTGELFF	TGTGCCAGCAGTGACGTAGGGGGCACCGGGGAGCTGTTTTTT
TRBD1	15	TRBV5-1	TRBJ2-7	.	CASSVTGGSSYEQYF	TGCGCCAGCAGCGTGACAGGGGGGAGCTCCTACGAGCAGTACTTC
TRBD2	18	TRBV28	TRBJ2-2	.	CASSPLSGGVYLAGELFF	TGTGCCAGCAGTCCCCTTAGCGGGGGGGTTTATCTGGCCGGGGAGCTGTTTTTT
.	14	TRBV5-5	TRBJ2-3	.	CASSITTGRDTQYF	TGTGCCAGCAGCATAACGACAGGACGAGATACGCAGTATTTT
TRBD1	15	TRBV7-9	TRBJ2-1	few	CASSPTGGWGNEQFF	TGTGCCAGCAGTCCCACAGGGGGCTGGGGGAATGAGCAGTTCTTC
.	13	TRBV5-1	TRBJ2-3	.	CASSVRATDTQYF	TGCGCCAGCAGTGTCAGGGCCACAGATACGCAGTATTTT
TRBD1	14	TRBV7-9	TRBJ2-1	.	CASSLLTGGYEQFF	TGTGCCAGCAGCTTGCTGACAGGGGGCTATGAGCAGTTCTTC
.	13	TRBV4-2	TRBJ1-1	.	CASSRRENTEAFF	TGTGCCAGCAGCCGGCGGGAGAACACTGAAGCTTTCTTT
.	17	TRBV11-3	TRBJ2-2	.	CASRKRAGPGVSGELFF	TGTGCCAGCAGAAAAAGGGCGGGACCTGGGGTCTCCGGGGAGCTGTTTTTT
TRBD2	14	TRBV27	TRBJ2-1	many	CASRGLAGGPGQFF	TGTGCCAGCAGGGGACTAGCGGGGGGGCCGGGCCAGTTCTTC
TRBD2	14	TRBV6-5	TRBJ2-7	.	CASSYKRGPYEQYF	TGTGCCAGCAGTTACAAGCGGGGCCCCTACGAGCAGTACTTC
.	14	TRBV5-1	TRBJ2-1	.	CASRELADTRSTFF	TGCGCCAGCAGAGAGTTAGCGGATACAAGGAGTACGTTCTTC
.	12	TRBV14	TRBJ1-1	.	CASSHLGTEAFF	TGTGCCAGCAGCCACCTCGGGACTGAAGCTTTCTTT
.	16	TRBV10-3	TRBJ2-3	.	CAISEPGSSSTDTQYF	TGTGCCATCAGTGAGCCAGGGTCTTCTAGCACAGATACGCAGTATTTT
TRBD1	14	TRBV27	TRBJ2-7	.	CASSSRTGRFEQYF	TGTGCCAGCAGCTCCAGGACAGGGCGCTTCGAGCAGTACTTC
.	15	TRBV5-1	TRBJ2-5	.	CASSLAGTLQETQYF	TGCGCCAGCAGCTTGGCCGGGACACTGCAAGAGACCCAGTACTTC
.	14	TRBV4-2	TRBJ1-6	.	CASSQRRDNSPLHF	TGTGCCAGCAGCCAAAGAAGAGATAATTCACCCCTCCACTTT
TRBD1	14	TRBV25-1	TRBJ1-6	once	CASGDDRDSSPLHF	TGTGCCAGCGGCGATGACAGGGACTCCTCACCCCTCCACTTT
.	17	TRBV5-6	TRBJ2-3	.	CASSFDSQRWGTDTQYF	TGTGCCAGCAGCTTTGACAGCCAGAGATGGGGCACAGATACGCAGTATTTT
TRBD1	15	TRBV5-1	TRBJ2-1	.	CASSWDRVSYNEQFF	TGCGCCAGCAGCTGGGACAGGGTCTCCTACAATGAGCAGTTCTTC
TRBD2	14	TRBV4-1	TRBJ2-1	.	CASTLAGAYNEQFF	TGCGCCAGCACCCTAGCGGGGGCCTACAATGAGCAGTTCTTC
.	14	TRBV5-1	TRBJ1-4	once	CASSLAVSREKLFF	TGCGCCAGCAGCTTGGCCGTTTCGCGTGAAAAACTGTTTTTT
.	14	TRBV5-5	TRBJ1-4	.	CASSLDRTNEKLFF	TGTGCCAGCAGCTTGGACAGGACTAATGAAAAACTGTTTTTT
.	14	TRBV14	TRBJ2-5	.	CASSRTGSQETQYF	TGTGCCAGCAGCCGTACAGGTTCCCAAGAGACCCAGTACTTC
TRBD1	16	TRBV5-1	TRBJ2-2	.	CASKTPGQINTGELFF	TGCGCCAGCAAAACCCCGGGACAGATAAACACCGGGGAGCTGTTTTTT
TRBD2	19	TRBV2	TRBJ2-1	.	CASSEGGLAGGLSYNEQFF	TGTGCCAGCAGTGAAGGGGGACTAGCGGGGGGCCTCTCCTACAATGAGCAGTTCTTC
.	16	TRBV15	TRBJ2-1	few	CATSQGGGGSYNEQFF	TGTGCCACCAGCCAAGGAGGCGGAGGCTCCTACAATGAGCAGTTCTTC
TRBD2	14	TRBV9	TRBJ2-5	.	CASSARLALETQYF	TGTGCCAGCAGCGCTCGACTAGCCTTGGAGACCCAGTACTTC
.	15	TRBV5-4	TRBJ2-6	.	CASSLRASGANVLTF	TGTGCCAGCAGCTTGAGAGCCTCTGGGGCCAACGTCCTGACTTTC
TRBD1	12	TRBV28	TRBJ1-1	.	CASRLRGPEAFF	TGTGCCAGCAGATTAAGGGGGCCCGAAGCTTTCTTT
.	15	TRBV29-1	TRBJ2-1	.	CSVEGGSRGYNEQFF	TGCAGCGTTGAGGGGGGGAGCAGGGGCTACAATGAGCAGTTCTTC
.	15	TRBV5-4	TRBJ2-1	.	CASSLVGARRNEQFF	TGTGCCAGCAGCTTGGTAGGGGCCCGCAGGAATGAGCAGTTCTTC
.	14	TRBV6-5	TRBJ1-3	few	CASMRGSSGNTIYF	TGTGCCAGCATGCGAGGTTCGTCTGGAAACACCATATATTTT